Listed below are T cell receptor beta chains from one sample, sequenced in a study of T cell repertoires in cytomegalovirus infection. Their antigens remain unidentified. TCRdb passed the reads through MiXCR, listing each CDR3 protein once. The profile covers about a million distinct CDR3 sequences, with roughly 30% appearing a single time and over 11% taken by the ten largest. This material consisted of cultured CD8+ T cells from PBMCs, taken from culture after CMV antigen stimulation. The receptors come from a human donor in good health (CMV status not recorded). Some clones in this sample may be carry-over from other donors' samples. Both conserved end residues are part of each CDR3. A D gene is named only where the DNA matches it firmly. The listing skips clone size in some rows; elsewhere it reads once, few, many or a size class.

.	TRBJ2-3	TRBD1	TRBV5-1	CASSFFTGATFDTQYF	TGTGCCAGCAGCTTTTTCACAGGGGCCACCTTTGATACGCAGTATTTT
few	TRBJ1-4	.	TRBV3-1	CASSLGAFATNEKLFF	TGTGCCAGCAGCCTCGGGGCCTTCGCAACTAATGAAAAACTGTTTTTT
.	TRBJ2-1	TRBD2	TRBV6-2/TRBV6-3	CASSYSSLAGGWDEQFF	TGTGCCAGCAGTTACTCAAGCCTAGCGGGGGGCTGGGATGAGCAGTTCTTC
few	TRBJ1-2	.	TRBV4-1	CASSQQGLPHGYTF	TGCGCCAGCAGCCAACAAGGACTTCCCCATGGCTACACCTTC
few	TRBJ2-6	.	TRBV5-5	CASTYRPSSGANVLTF	TGTGCCAGCACCTACAGGCCCAGCTCTGGGGCCAACGTCCTGACTTTC
.	TRBJ1-1	.	TRBV29-1	CSVDDSTKAFF	TGCAGCGTCGACGACAGCACTAAAGCTTTCTTT
.	TRBJ1-5	.	TRBV6-2/TRBV6-3	CASSPADNQPQHF	TGTGCCAGCAGCCCGGCGGACAATCAGCCCCAGCATTTT
few	TRBJ2-1	.	TRBV7-8	CASSENRAGNEQFF	TGTGCCAGCAGCGAAAACAGGGCCGGCAATGAGCAGTTCTTC
.	TRBJ2-1	.	TRBV20-1	CSARDGGSFNEQFF	TGCAGTGCTAGAGATGGCGGTAGTTTTAATGAGCAGTTCTTC
few	TRBJ1-2	.	TRBV12-5	CASGFVGENYGYTF	TGTGCTAGTGGTTTTGTGGGGGAGAACTATGGCTACACCTTC
few	TRBJ2-1	.	TRBV2	CATRGRRNEQFF	TGTGCCACGAGGGGACGGCGCAATGAGCAGTTCTTC
.	TRBJ2-7	.	TRBV6-6	CASQGRGSGEQYF	TGTGCCAGCCAAGGCCGGGGGAGTGGCGAGCAGTACTTC
.	TRBJ1-4	.	TRBV27	CASSFGGAPINEKLFF	TGTGCCAGCAGTTTCGGGGGAGCCCCCATTAATGAAAAACTGTTTTTT
.	TRBJ1-1	.	TRBV7-6	CASSTSAPNTEAFF	TGTGCCAGCAGCACCTCGGCCCCGAACACTGAAGCTTTCTTT
.	TRBJ1-5	.	TRBV24-1	CATSLGSNQPQHF	TGTGCCACCAGTTTAGGGAGCAATCAGCCCCAGCATTTT
many	TRBJ2-5	.	TRBV7-9	CASSPLILGAYQETQYF	TGTGCCAGCAGCCCCCTCATATTAGGGGCGTACCAAGAGACCCAGTACTTC
.	TRBJ2-1	TRBD2	TRBV7-2	CASSPLVSGADNEQFF	TGTGCTAGCAGCCCCTTGGTGAGCGGGGCTGACAATGAGCAGTTCTTC
.	TRBJ2-1	.	TRBV6-1	CASSEEIGYNEQFF	TGTGCCAGCAGTGAAGAAATCGGCTACAATGAGCAGTTCTTC
few	TRBJ2-1	.	TRBV7-9	CASSFGGQDEQFF	TGTGCCAGCAGCTTCGGGGGTCAGGATGAGCAGTTCTTC
.	TRBJ1-5	.	TRBV9	CASSVGNLPGNQPQHF	TGTGCCAGCAGCGTAGGAAATTTGCCGGGTAATCAGCCCCAGCATTTT
few	TRBJ1-5	.	TRBV4-1	CASSNTINQPQHF	TGCGCCAGCAGCAACACAATCAATCAGCCCCAGCATTTT
.	TRBJ2-7	.	TRBV20-1	CSARKVFSYEQYF	TGCAGTGCTAGGAAGGTTTTCTCCTACGAGCAGTACTTC
few	TRBJ2-2	.	TRBV6-1	CASSARSATGELFF	TGTGCCAGCAGTGCCCGTTCGGCCACCGGGGAGCTGTTTTTT
few	TRBJ1-1	TRBD1	TRBV10-2	CASSEGTGYEAFF	TGCGCCAGCAGTGAGGGGACAGGGTATGAAGCTTTCTTT
few	TRBJ1-5	TRBD1	TRBV28	CASSRTGVEQPQHF	TGTGCCAGCAGCCGAACAGGGGTTGAACAGCCCCAGCATTTT
few	TRBJ2-2	.	TRBV19	CASSSLPQTVRTGELFF	TGTGCCAGTAGCTCCCTCCCCCAGACAGTGCGCACCGGGGAGCTGTTTTTT
.	TRBJ2-7	.	TRBV6-1	CASRISQGPYEQYF	TGTGCCAGCAGAATTAGCCAAGGGCCGTACGAGCAGTACTTC
.	TRBJ1-2	.	TRBV6-2/TRBV6-3	CASSFGEWGYGYTF	TGTGCCAGCAGCTTCGGGGAGTGGGGCTATGGCTACACCTTC
.	TRBJ1-5	.	TRBV27	CASSLTVGGNQPQHF	TGTGCCAGCAGTTTAACGGTTGGTGGCAATCAGCCCCAGCATTTT
.	TRBJ2-7	TRBD2	TRBV20-1	CSARGGGEGYEQYF	TGCAGTGCTAGAGGAGGAGGGGAGGGTTACGAGCAGTACTTC
.	TRBJ2-7	TRBD2	TRBV2	CASSLSSGAIEQYF	TGTGCCAGCAGTCTATCTAGCGGGGCCATCGAGCAGTACTTC
.	TRBJ1-1	.	TRBV5-1	CASSSTAINTEAFF	TGCGCCAGCAGCAGCACAGCAATTAACACTGAAGCTTTCTTT
.	TRBJ2-6	.	TRBV7-9	CASSLREGTGPLSGANVLTF	TGTGCCAGCAGCTTAAGGGAGGGGACAGGACCCCTCTCTGGGGCCAACGTCCTGACTTTC
once	TRBJ2-5	TRBD2	TRBV20-1	CSARASSGGAIGETQYF	TGCAGTGCTAGAGCCAGTAGCGGGGGGGCAATAGGAGAGACCCAGTACTTC
few	TRBJ2-1	.	TRBV12-3/TRBV12-4	CASSPDSSPYNEQFF	TGTGCCAGCAGTCCTGACAGTTCCCCCTACAATGAGCAGTTCTTC
.	TRBJ2-3	TRBD1	TRBV7-6	CASRQGGLADTQYF	TGTGCCAGCAGACAAGGGGGCCTAGCAGATACGCAGTATTTT
many	TRBJ1-2	.	TRBV12-3/TRBV12-4	CASSLTFNYGYTF	TGTGCCAGCAGCCTCACATTTAACTATGGCTACACCTTC
few	TRBJ1-1	.	TRBV10-3	CASFRGARGFPEAFF	TGTGCCAGTTTCCGGGGGGCCCGGGGGTTCCCTGAAGCTTTCTTT
once	TRBJ2-3	TRBD1	TRBV6-6	CASSHTGTEVTDTQYF	TGTGCCAGCAGTCACACCGGGACAGAGGTCACAGATACGCAGTATTTT
.	TRBJ2-1	.	TRBV14	CASSHLDFDGNEQFF	TGTGCCAGCAGCCATCTGGACTTTGATGGCAATGAGCAGTTCTTC